This is a list of T cell receptor beta chains from one sample in a study of blood T cell repertoires in COVID-19. Libraries were prepared by immunoSEQ multiplex PCR; TCRdb keeps only in-frame clonotypes and omits some of them. The sample consists of 250,000 or so clones, 84% of them appearing once. Input material: peripheral blood. Receptors originate from a woman between 35 and 50 years old who had recovered from COVID-19. CDR3s include the opening cysteine and the closing phenylalanine or tryptophan. D genes are given only for firm matches. Part of the rows lack a size; the others show once, few, many or a class for expanded clones.

abundance,v_gene,j_gene,d_gene,CDR3aa,CDR3nt
-,TRBV10-3,TRBJ2-2,TRBD1,CAISYLTGSGELFF,TGTGCCATCAGCTACCTGACAGGGTCCGGGGAGCTGTTTTTT
-,TRBV27,TRBJ1-1,-,CASSLQQGTTEAFF,TGTGCCAGCAGCCTTCAACAGGGTACCACTGAAGCTTTCTTT
few,TRBV24-1,TRBJ1-2,-,CATYSPNYGYTF,TGTGCCACCTACAGCCCTAACTATGGCTACACCTTC
once,TRBV7-6,TRBJ2-6,-,CASKLSPSSGANVLTF,TGTGCCAGCAAGCTTTCCCCATCGTCTGGGGCCAACGTCCTGACTTTC
-,TRBV2,TRBJ2-3,TRBD2,CASRTTSADTQYF,TGTGCCAGCAGAACAACTAGCGCAGATACGCAGTATTTT
-,TRBV12-3/TRBV12-4,TRBJ1-2,-,CASSLSVQVGYTF,TGTGCCAGCAGTTTAAGTGTGCAGGTTGGCTACACCTTC
once,TRBV19,TRBJ1-2,-,CASSPGQEYYGYTF,TGTGCCAGTAGTCCGGGACAAGAGTACTATGGCTACACCTTC
-,TRBV5-6,TRBJ1-6,-,CASSEGSSYNSPLHF,TGTGCCAGCAGTGAAGGGAGCTCCTATAATTCACCCCTCCACTTT
-,TRBV19,TRBJ2-1,TRBD2,CASSPQRGGNDEQFF,TGTGCCAGTAGTCCCCAGCGGGGGGGTAACGATGAGCAGTTCTTC
-,TRBV5-4,TRBJ1-6,-,CASSLARGNNSPLHF,TGTGCCAGCAGCTTGGCCCGAGGGAATAATTCACCCCTCCACTTT
-,TRBV10-3,TRBJ2-1,-,CAARDSNYNEQFF,TGTGCCGCGCGGGATAGCAACTACAATGAGCAGTTCTTC
-,TRBV12-3/TRBV12-4,TRBJ2-7,-,CASSLGQQYEQYF,TGTGCCAGCAGTTTAGGGCAACAATACGAGCAGTACTTC
-,TRBV29-1,TRBJ1-1,TRBD1,CSVAGQGNTEAFF,TGCAGCGTCGCGGGACAGGGGAACACTGAAGCTTTCTTT
-,TRBV18,TRBJ1-2,-,CASSPPQGLGYTF,TGTGCCAGCTCACCACCACAGGGTTTGGGCTACACCTTC
-,TRBV2,TRBJ1-1,-,CASSPGVSTEAFF,TGTGCCAGCAGCCCCGGGGTATCCACTGAAGCTTTCTTT
-,TRBV9,TRBJ1-6,-,CASSAIGTGDSPLHF,TGTGCCAGCAGCGCGATAGGGACTGGCGATTCACCCCTCCACTTT
-,TRBV19,TRBJ2-2,TRBD1,CASIPGQVNTGELFF,TGTGCCAGTATTCCGGGACAGGTGAACACCGGGGAGCTGTTTTTT
-,TRBV2,TRBJ1-5,-,CASSEDRFQPQHF,TGTGCCAGCAGTGAAGACAGGTTTCAGCCCCAGCATTTT
few,TRBV7-9,TRBJ2-5,TRBD1,CASSRTGGETQYF,TGTGCCAGCAGCCGAACAGGGGGAGAGACCCAGTACTTC
-,TRBV6-5,TRBJ2-7,TRBD1,CASSYRDRAGEQYF,TGTGCCAGCAGTTACCGCGACAGGGCGGGCGAGCAGTACTTC
-,TRBV12-3/TRBV12-4,TRBJ1-5,-,CASSLGGHQPQHF,TGTGCCAGCAGTTTGGGGGGGCACCAGCCCCAGCATTTT
-,TRBV19,TRBJ1-5,-,CASGAFSNQPQHF,TGTGCCAGTGGAGCTTTTAGCAATCAGCCCCAGCATTTT
once,TRBV24-1,TRBJ1-4,TRBD1,CATSPGGNRGEKLFF,TGTGCCACATCACCAGGGGGGAATCGGGGTGAAAAACTGTTTTTT
-,TRBV19,TRBJ2-6,TRBD1,CASGQGYGANVLTF,TGTGCCAGTGGACAGGGTTATGGGGCCAACGTCCTGACTTTC
-,TRBV5-6,TRBJ1-5,TRBD1,CASSWGQGGVLSQPQHF,TGTGCCAGCAGCTGGGGACAGGGGGGTGTACTTTCTCAGCCCCAGCATTTT
-,TRBV6-1,TRBJ1-1,-,CASSDGGPLTEAFF,TGTGCCAGCAGTGACGGGGGACCGCTCACTGAAGCTTTCTTT
-,TRBV11-2,TRBJ1-2,-,CASSLNTGSSYYGYTF,TGTGCCAGCAGCCTGAATACCGGGAGCAGCTACTATGGCTACACCTTC
-,TRBV7-9,TRBJ1-4,-,CASSLAAGAEKLFF,TGTGCCAGCAGCTTAGCAGCGGGCGCGGAAAAACTGTTTTTT
once,TRBV19,TRBJ1-1,-,CASSSSVNTEAFF,TGTGCCAGTAGTTCCTCGGTGAACACTGAAGCTTTCTTT
-,TRBV6-5,TRBJ1-2,-,CASSRAQVGYGYTF,TGTGCCAGCAGCCGCGCCCAGGTCGGCTATGGCTACACCTTC
-,TRBV28,TRBJ1-1,-,CASSLGTPTGLNTEAFF,TGTGCCAGCAGTTTAGGGACCCCGACAGGTTTGAACACTGAAGCTTTCTTT